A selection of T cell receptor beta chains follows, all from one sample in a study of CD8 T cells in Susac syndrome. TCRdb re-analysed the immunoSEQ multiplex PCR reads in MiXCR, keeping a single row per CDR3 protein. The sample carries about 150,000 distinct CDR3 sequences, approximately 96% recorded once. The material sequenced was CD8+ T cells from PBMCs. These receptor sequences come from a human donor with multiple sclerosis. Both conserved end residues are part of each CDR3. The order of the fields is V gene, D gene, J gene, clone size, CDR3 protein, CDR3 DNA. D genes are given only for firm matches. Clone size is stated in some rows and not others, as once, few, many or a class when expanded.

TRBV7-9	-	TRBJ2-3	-	CASSLDIVIHGADTQYF	TGTGCCAGCAGCTTGGATATCGTCATCCATGGAGCAGATACGCAGTATTTT
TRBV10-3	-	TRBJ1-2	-	CAISEFPRPSGLGYTF	TGTGCCATCAGTGAGTTTCCCAGGCCATCAGGTTTGGGCTACACCTTC
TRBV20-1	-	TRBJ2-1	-	CSAESRSDNEQFF	TGCAGTGCCGAGAGTAGGAGCGACAATGAGCAGTTCTTC
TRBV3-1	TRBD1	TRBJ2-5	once	CASSPWTGEAETQYF	TGTGCCAGCAGCCCTTGGACAGGGGAGGCGGAGACCCAGTACTTC
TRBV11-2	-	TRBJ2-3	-	CASSLSASTDTQYF	TGTGCCAGCAGCTTATCCGCTAGCACAGATACGCAGTATTTT
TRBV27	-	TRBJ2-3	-	CASSLARGVFTDTQYF	TGTGCCAGCAGTTTAGCTAGGGGCGTCTTCACAGATACGCAGTATTTT
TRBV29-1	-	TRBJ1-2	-	CSVGGRYGYTF	TGCAGCGTAGGGGGGCGCTATGGCTACACCTTC
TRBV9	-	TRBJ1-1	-	CASSVEGSQNTEAFF	TGTGCCAGCAGCGTAGAGGGCAGCCAAAACACTGAAGCTTTCTTT
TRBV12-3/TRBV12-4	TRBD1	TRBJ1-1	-	CASWGGQGSFEAFF	TGTGCCAGCTGGGGGGGACAGGGGTCGTTTGAAGCTTTCTTT
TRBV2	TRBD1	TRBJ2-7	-	CASRGRGQEYF	TGTGCCAGCAGGGGAAGGGGACAGGAGTACTTC
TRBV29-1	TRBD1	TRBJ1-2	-	CSVYGDSYGYTF	TGCAGCGTTTACGGGGACAGCTATGGCTACACCTTC
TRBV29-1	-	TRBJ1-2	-	CSVPGTPSYGYTF	TGCAGCGTTCCCGGGACCCCGAGTTATGGCTACACCTTC